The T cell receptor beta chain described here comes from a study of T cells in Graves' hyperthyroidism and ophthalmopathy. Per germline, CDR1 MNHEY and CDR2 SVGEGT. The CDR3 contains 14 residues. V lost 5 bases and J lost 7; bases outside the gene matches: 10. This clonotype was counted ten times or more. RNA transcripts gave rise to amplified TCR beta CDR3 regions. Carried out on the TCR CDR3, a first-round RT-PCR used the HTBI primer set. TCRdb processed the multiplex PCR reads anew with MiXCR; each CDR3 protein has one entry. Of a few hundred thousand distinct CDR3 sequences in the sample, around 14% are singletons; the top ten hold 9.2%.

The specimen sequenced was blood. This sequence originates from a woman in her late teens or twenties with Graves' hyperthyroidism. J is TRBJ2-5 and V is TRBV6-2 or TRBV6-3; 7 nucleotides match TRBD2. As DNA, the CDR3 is TGTGCCAGCAGTGGGCGGGGGATCAAGAGGACCCAGTACTTC. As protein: CASSGRGIKRTQYF.